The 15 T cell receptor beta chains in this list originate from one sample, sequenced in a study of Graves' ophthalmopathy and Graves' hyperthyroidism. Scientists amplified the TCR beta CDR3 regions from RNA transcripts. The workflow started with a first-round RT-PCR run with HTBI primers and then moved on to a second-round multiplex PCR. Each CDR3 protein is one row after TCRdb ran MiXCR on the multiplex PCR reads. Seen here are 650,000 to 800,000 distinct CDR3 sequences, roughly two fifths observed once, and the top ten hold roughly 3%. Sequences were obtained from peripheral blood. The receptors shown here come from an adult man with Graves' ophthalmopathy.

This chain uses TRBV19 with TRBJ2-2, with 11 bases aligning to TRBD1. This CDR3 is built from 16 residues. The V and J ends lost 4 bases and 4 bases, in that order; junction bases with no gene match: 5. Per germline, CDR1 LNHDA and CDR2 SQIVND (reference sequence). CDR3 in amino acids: CASSTGTGGTTGELFF. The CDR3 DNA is TGTGCCAGTAGTACGGGGACAGGGGGGACCACCGGGGAGCTGTTTTTT.

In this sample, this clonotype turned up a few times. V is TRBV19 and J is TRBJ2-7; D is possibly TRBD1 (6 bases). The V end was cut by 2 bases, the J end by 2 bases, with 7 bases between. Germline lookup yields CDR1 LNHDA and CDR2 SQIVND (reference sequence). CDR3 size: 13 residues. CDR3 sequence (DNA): TGTGCCAGTAGTATAACAGGGACCTACGAGCAGTACTTC. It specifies CASSITGTYEQYF. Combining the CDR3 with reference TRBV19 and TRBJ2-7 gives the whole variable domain DGGITQSPKYLFRKEGQNVTLSCEQNLNHDAMYWYRQDPGQGLRLIYYSQIVNDFQKGDIAEGYSVSREKKESFPLTVTSAQKNPTAFYLCASSITGTYEQYFGPGTRLTVT.

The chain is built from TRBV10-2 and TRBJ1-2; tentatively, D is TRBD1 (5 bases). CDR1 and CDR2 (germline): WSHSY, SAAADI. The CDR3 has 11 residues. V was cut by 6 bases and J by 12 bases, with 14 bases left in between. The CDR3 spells CASRGDGGNTF. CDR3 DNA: TGCGCCAGCAGGGGGGATGGTGGAAACACCTTC.

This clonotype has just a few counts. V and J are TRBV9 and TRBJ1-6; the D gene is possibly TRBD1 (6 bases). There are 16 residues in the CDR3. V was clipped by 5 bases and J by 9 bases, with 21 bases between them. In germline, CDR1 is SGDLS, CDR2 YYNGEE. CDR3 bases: TGTGCCAGCAGTTTATATGGGGGCTCCGCCGGTTCACCCCTCCACTTT. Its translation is CASSLYGGSAGSPLHF.

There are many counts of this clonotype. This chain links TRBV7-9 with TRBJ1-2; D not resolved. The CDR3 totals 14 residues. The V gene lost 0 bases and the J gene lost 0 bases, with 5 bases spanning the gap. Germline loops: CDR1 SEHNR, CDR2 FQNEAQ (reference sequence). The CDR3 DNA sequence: TGTGCCAGCAGCTTAGCCCCCCCTAACTATGGCTACACCTTC. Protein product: CASSLAPPNYGYTF.

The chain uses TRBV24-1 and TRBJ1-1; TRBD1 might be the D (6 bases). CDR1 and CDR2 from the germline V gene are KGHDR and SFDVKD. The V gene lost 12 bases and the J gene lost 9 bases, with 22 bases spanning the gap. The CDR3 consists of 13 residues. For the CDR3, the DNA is TGTGCCGTCAGTGATTTGCAGGGGATGAAAGCTTTCTTT. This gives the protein CAVSDLQGMKAFF.

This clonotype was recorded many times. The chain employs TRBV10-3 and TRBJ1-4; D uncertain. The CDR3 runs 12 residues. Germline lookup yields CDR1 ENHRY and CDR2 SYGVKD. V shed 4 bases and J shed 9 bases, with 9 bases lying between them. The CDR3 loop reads CAISVLGQKLFF. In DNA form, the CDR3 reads TGTGCCATCAGTGTCCTCGGGCAAAAACTGTTTTTT.

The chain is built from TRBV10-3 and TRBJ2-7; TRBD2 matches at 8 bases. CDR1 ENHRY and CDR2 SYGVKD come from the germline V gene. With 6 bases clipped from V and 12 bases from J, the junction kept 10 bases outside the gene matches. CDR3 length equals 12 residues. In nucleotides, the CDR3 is TGTGCCATCAGCTCGGGACTAGGAATTCTGTACTTC. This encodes CAISSGLGILYF.

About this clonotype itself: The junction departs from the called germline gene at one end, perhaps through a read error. The CDR3 region has the DNA TGTGCCAGCAGTGCTCTTCGTCCCCCGCGGCGGTGGTCACCCCTCCACTTT. Protein product: CASSALRPPRRWSPLHF. The V and J genes are TRBV24-1 and TRBJ1-6, with D unclear. Germline V gene sequence: CDR1 KGHDR, CDR2 SFDVKD. This CDR3 has 17 amino acids.

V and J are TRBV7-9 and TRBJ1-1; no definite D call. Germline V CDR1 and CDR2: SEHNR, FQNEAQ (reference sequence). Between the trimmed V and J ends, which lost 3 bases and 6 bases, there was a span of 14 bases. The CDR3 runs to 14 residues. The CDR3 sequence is CASSFSEVTPEAFF. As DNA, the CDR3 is TGTGCCAGCAGCTTTTCCGAGGTCACTCCTGAAGCTTTCTTT.

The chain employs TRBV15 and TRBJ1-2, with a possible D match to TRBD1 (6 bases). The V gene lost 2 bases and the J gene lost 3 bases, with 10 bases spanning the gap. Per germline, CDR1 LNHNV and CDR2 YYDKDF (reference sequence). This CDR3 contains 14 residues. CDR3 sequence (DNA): TGTGCCACCAGCAGAAGGGGGATCGACTATGGCTACACCTTC. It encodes CATSRRGIDYGYTF.

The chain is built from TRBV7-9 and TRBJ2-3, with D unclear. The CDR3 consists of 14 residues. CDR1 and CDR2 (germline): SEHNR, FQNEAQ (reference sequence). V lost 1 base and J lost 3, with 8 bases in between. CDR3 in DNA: TGTGCCAGCAGCTTAGAGGCCAAGACAGATACGCAGTATTTT. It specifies CASSLEAKTDTQYF.

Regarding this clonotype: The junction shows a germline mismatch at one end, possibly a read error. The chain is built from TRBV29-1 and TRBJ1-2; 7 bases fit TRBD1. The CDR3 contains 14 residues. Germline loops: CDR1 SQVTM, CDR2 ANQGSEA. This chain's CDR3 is CSVIPRDRYYGFTF. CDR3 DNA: TGCAGCGTTATCCCCCGGGACAGATACTATGGCTTCACCTTC. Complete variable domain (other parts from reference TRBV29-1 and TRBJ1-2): SAVISQKPSRDICQRGTSLTIQCQVDSQVTMMFWYRQQPGQSLTLIATANQGSEATYESGFVIDKFPISRPNLTFSTLTVSNMSPEDSSIYLCSVIPRDRYYGFTFGSGTRLTVV.

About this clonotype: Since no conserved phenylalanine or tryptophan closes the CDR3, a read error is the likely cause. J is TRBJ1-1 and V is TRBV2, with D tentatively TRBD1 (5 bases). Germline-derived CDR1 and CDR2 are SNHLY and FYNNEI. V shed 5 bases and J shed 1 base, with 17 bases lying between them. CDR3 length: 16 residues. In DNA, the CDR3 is TGTGCCAGCAGTTTTTCGATCGGGGCAGCGAACACTGAAGCTTTCCTT. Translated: CASSFSIGAANTEAFL.

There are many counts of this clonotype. CDR3 sequence (DNA): TGTGCCAGTAGTATGGGGTATTGGACGCAAACAGGAGGCTACACCTTC. It yields the protein CASSMGYWTQTGGYTF. This chain links TRBV19 with TRBJ1-2; D is possibly TRBD1 (5 bases). With 3 bases removed from V and 8 bases from J, the gap between germline ends came to 22 bases. In germline, CDR1 is LNHDA, CDR2 SQIVND (reference sequence). The CDR3 extends over 16 amino acids.